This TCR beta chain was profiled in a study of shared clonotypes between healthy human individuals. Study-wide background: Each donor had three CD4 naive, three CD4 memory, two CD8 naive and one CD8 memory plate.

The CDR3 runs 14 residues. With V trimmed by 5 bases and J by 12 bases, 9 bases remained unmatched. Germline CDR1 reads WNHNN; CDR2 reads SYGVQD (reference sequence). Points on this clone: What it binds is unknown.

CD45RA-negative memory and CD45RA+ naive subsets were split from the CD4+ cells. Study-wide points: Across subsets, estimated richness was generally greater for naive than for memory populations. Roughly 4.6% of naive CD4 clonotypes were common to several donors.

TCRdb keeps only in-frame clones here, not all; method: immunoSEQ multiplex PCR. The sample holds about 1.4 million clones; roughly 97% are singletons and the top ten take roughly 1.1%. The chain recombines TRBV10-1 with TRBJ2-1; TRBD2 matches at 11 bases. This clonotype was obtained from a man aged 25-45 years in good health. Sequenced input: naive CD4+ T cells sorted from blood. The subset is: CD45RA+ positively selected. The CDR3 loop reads CASSTSGSGSRQFF. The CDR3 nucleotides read TGCGCCAGCAGTACTAGCGGGAGTGGTTCACGGCAGTTCTTC.